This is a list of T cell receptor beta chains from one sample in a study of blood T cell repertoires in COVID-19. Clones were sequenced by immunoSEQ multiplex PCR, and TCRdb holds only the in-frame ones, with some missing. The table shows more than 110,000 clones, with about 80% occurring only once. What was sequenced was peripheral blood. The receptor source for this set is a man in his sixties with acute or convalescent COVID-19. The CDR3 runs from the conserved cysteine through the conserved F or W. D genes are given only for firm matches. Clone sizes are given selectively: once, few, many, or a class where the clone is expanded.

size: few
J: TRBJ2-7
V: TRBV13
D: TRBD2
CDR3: CASKRRGRAYEQYF
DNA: TGTGCCAGCAAGAGGCGCGGGAGGGCCTACGAGCAGTACTTC

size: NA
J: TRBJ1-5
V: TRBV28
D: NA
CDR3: CASSLETRQANQPQHF
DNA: TGTGCCAGCAGTTTAGAGACTCGACAGGCCAATCAGCCCCAGCATTTT

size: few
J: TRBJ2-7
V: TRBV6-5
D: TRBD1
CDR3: CATSGTGGFYEQYF
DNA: TGTGCCACATCCGGGACAGGGGGCTTTTACGAGCAGTACTTC

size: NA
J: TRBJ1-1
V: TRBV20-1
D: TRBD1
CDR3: CSASSSGLGQGQAFF
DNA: TGCAGTGCTAGTAGTTCTGGACTTGGACAGGGGCAAGCTTTCTTT

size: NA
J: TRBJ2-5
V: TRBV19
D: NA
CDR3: CASSIDETGPPETQYF
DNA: TGTGCCAGTAGTATAGATGAGACAGGCCCCCCAGAGACCCAGTACTTC

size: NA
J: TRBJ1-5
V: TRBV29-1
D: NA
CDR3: CSVIQGNQPQHF
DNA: TGCAGCGTTATCCAGGGTAATCAGCCCCAGCATTTT

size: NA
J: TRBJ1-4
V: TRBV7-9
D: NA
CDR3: CASSPRNANEKLFF
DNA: TGTGCCAGCAGCCCGCGGAATGCTAATGAAAAACTGTTTTTT

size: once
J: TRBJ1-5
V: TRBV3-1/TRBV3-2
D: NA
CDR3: CASSQGTASNQPQHF
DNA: TGTGCCAGCAGCCAAGGGACAGCTAGCAATCAGCCCCAGCATTTT

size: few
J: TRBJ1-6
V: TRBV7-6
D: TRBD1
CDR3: CASSLTGGDNSPLHF
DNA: TGTGCCAGCAGCTTAACAGGGGGAGATAATTCACCCCTCCACTTT

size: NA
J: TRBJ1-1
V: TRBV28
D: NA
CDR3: CASSLTGVNTEAFF
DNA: TGTGCCAGCAGTTTAACAGGTGTGAACACTGAAGCTTTCTTT

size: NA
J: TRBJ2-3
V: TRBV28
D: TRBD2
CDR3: CASSSLGLAGGIDTQYF
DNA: TGTGCCAGCAGTTCTTTAGGACTAGCGGGAGGGATAGATACGCAGTATTTT

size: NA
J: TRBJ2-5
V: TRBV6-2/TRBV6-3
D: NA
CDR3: CASSYLTTQETQYF
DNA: TGTGCCAGCAGTTACCTGACAACTCAGGAGACCCAGTACTTC

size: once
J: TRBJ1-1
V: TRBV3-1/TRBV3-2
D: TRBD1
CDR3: CASSQGGTGSSAFF
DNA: TGTGCCAGCAGCCAAGGAGGGACAGGAAGTTCAGCTTTCTTT

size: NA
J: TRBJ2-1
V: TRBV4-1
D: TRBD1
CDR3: CASSQVGTGGDEQFF
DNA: TGCGCCAGCAGCCAAGTTGGGACAGGGGGCGATGAGCAGTTCTTC

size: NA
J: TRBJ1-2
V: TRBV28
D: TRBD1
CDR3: CASRSGTGLIRGGYTF
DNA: TGTGCCAGCAGATCCGGGACAGGTCTTATCCGGGGCGGCTACACCTTC

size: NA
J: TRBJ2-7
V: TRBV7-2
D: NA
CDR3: CASSLARSHEQYF
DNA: TGTGCCAGCAGCTTAGCGAGGAGTCACGAGCAGTACTTC

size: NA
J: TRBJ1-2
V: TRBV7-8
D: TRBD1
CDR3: CASSSRDRTNYGYTF
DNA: TGTGCCAGCAGCAGCCGGGACAGAACTAACTATGGCTACACCTTC

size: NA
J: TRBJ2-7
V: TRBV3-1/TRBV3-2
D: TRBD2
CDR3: CASSQTSPGEQYF
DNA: TGTGCCAGCAGCCAGACTAGCCCCGGGGAGCAGTACTTC

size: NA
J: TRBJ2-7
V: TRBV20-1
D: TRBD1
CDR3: CSASPGQGPYEQYF
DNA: TGCAGTGCTAGTCCGGGACAGGGTCCTTACGAGCAGTACTTC

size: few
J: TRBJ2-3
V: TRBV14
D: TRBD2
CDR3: CASSQETSGAGLSSTDTQYF
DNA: TGTGCCAGCAGCCAAGAGACCAGCGGGGCGGGTCTCTCTAGCACAGATACGCAGTATTTT

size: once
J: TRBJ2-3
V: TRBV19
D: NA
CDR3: CASKDGGGVWTDTQYF
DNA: TGTGCCAGTAAGGACGGTGGAGGGGTGTGGACAGATACGCAGTATTTT

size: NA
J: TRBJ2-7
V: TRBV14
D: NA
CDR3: CASSQSTGGSYEQYF
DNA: TGTGCCAGCAGCCAGTCGACAGGCGGGTCCTACGAGCAGTACTTC

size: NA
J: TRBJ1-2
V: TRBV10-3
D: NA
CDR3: CAISESGGARGYTF
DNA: TGTGCCATCAGTGAGTCGGGAGGCGCCCGCGGCTACACCTTC

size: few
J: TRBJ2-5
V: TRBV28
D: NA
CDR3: CASSLVGRETQYF
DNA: TGTGCCAGCAGTTTAGTGGGGAGAGAGACCCAGTACTTC

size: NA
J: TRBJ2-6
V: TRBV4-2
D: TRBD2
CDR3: CASSQLAGGPSNGANVLTF
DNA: TGTGCCAGCAGCCAGCTAGCGGGAGGGCCAAGTAATGGGGCCAACGTCCTGACTTTC

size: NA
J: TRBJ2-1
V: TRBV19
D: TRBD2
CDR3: CASSVSGGSRSEQFF
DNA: TGTGCCAGTAGTGTCTCGGGCGGGAGCAGGAGTGAGCAGTTCTTC

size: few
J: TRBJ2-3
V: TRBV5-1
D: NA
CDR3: CASSPLASSTDTQYF
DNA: TGCGCCAGCAGCCCCCTAGCGTCCAGCACAGATACGCAGTATTTT

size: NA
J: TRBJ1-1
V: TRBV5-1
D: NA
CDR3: CASASGQPNTEAFF
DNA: TGCGCCAGCGCCTCCGGACAGCCGAACACTGAAGCTTTCTTT